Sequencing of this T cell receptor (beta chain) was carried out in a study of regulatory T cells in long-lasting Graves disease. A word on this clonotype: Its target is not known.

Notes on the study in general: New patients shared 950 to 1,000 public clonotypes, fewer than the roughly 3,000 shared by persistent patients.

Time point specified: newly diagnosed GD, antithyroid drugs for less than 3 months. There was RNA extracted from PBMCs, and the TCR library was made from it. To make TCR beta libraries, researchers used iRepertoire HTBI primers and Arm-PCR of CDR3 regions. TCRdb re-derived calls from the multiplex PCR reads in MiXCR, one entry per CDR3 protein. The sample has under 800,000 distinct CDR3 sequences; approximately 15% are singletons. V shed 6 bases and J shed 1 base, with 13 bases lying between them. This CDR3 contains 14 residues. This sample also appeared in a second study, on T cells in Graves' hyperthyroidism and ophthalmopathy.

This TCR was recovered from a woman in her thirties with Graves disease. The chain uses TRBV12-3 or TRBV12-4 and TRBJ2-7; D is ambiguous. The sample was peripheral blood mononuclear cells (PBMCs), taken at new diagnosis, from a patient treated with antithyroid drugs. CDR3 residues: CASSRDGFSYEQYF. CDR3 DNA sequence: TGTGCCAGCAGCCGCGACGGGTTTTCCTACGAGCAGTACTTC.